The 21 T cell receptor beta chains below come from one sample, sequenced in a study of blood T cell repertoires in COVID-19. Sequencing was performed with immunoSEQ multiplex PCR; in TCRdb, only in-frame clones are kept and a portion is missing. The data contain about 200,000 clones, 80% of them singletons. Sequenced sample: peripheral blood. Receptors originate from a human donor in a cohort sampled during active COVID-19.

V gene TRBV7-6 combines with J gene TRBJ2-1; 7 bases are shared with TRBD1. The CDR3 sequence is 15 residues long. The V gene's germline CDR1 is SGHVS and CDR2 FNYEAQ. V shed 0 bases and J 5 bases; nucleotides not matched to a gene: 4. Here the CDR3 DNA reads TGTGCCAGCAGCTTAGCGAGCCAGGGGGACAATGAGCAGTTCTTC. It is translated as CASSLASQGDNEQFF.

The chain uses TRBV6-5 and TRBJ1-5; tentatively, D is TRBD1 (6 bases). This CDR3 is 14 amino acids long. Germline V gives CDR1 MNHEY, CDR2 SVGAGI. V was shortened by 4 bases and J by 4 bases, with 11 bases between the two germline ends. CDR3 coding DNA: TGTGCCAGCAGTTCGACAGGACCGAATCAGCCCCAGCATTTT. This encodes CASSSTGPNQPQHF.

In this sample, this clone turned up once. The chain has TRBV7-2 and TRBJ2-7; possible D gene TRBD1, 5 bases. The V end was cut by 8 bases, the J end by 2 bases, with 10 bases between. The germline V gene has CDR1 SGHTA and CDR2 FQGNSA. The CDR3 loop spans 12 amino acids. CDR3 in amino acids: CASRGATYEQYF. CDR3 bases: TGTGCCAGCCGTGGGGCAACCTACGAGCAGTACTTC. Looking up the rest from reference TRBV7-2 and TRBJ2-7 gives the full variable domain: GAGVSQSPSNKVTEKGKDVELRCDPISGHTALYWYRQSLGQGLEFLIYFQGNSAPDKSGLPSDRFSAERTGGSVSTLTIQRTQQEDSAVYLCASRGATYEQYFGPGTRLTVT.

In the case of this clone: Mismatch with germline at one junction end may stem from a read error. The J gene is TRBJ2-3, the V gene TRBV7-7; TRBD1 matches at 10 bases. This CDR3 has 16 amino acids. Germline V CDR1 and CDR2: SSHAT, FNYEAQ (reference sequence). This CDR3 is CASSPGTGAGTDTQYF. CDR3 DNA: TGTGCTAGCAGCCCAGGGACAGGGGCTGGTACAGATACGCAGTATTTT.

This clone was observed a few times. The rearrangement links TRBV15 to TRBJ2-7; D perhaps matches TRBD1 (5 bases). Per the germline V gene, CDR1 is LNHNV and CDR2 is YYDKDF (reference sequence). The V end was cut by 4 bases, the J end by 5 bases, with 15 bases between. This CDR3 comprises 14 residues. As DNA, the CDR3 is TGTGCCACCAGCAAGGGGCAGGGCCTGGACGAGCAGTACTTC. As protein: CATSKGQGLDEQYF.

The sample holds a few counts of this clone. The rearrangement links TRBV10-1 to TRBJ1-5; tentatively, D is TRBD1 (5 bases). V was pared by 4 bases and J by 9 bases, with 13 bases between. CDR1 and CDR2 (germline): WNHNN, SYGVQD (reference sequence). This CDR3 is 13 amino acids long. CDR3 region: CASSGDLASPQHF. The DNA for the CDR3 is TGCGCCAGCAGTGGGGACTTGGCTTCGCCCCAGCATTTT.

In this sample, this clone turned up once. The rearrangement joins TRBV28 to TRBJ2-5; TRBD2 agrees at 10 bases. The V and J ends lost 11 bases and 5 bases, in that order; junction bases with no gene match: 11. Germline CDR1 is MDHEN and CDR2 is SYDVKM. The CDR3 covers 14 residues. The CDR3 nucleotides are TGTGCCGTACCTGAGCGGGAGGGGTTGGAGACCCAGTACTTC. Residues: CAVPEREGLETQYF.

The V gene is TRBV4-3, the J gene TRBJ1-2; 7 positions match TRBD1. The V gene end was trimmed by 1 base and the J gene end by 8 bases; junction bases not matched to a gene: 7. The V gene's germline CDR1 is LGHNA and CDR2 YSLEER. The CDR3 is made up of 14 amino acids. For the CDR3, the DNA is TGCGCCAGCAGCCAAGGAACAGGGGACGGCGGCTACACCTTC. This gives the protein CASSQGTGDGGYTF.

The chain employs TRBV7-2 and TRBJ1-2; D remains ambiguous. CDR3 length: 14 amino acids. V was trimmed by 1 base and J by 4 bases, leaving 10 bases between them. Looked up from germline, CDR1 is SGHTA and CDR2 is FQGNSA. Written as DNA, the CDR3 is TGTGCCAGCAGCTTAGGGGAGACGACCTATGGCTACACCTTC. Protein product: CASSLGETTYGYTF.

The chain recombines TRBV6-5 with TRBJ2-7, with TRBD1 matching over 8 bases. The V segment lost 0 bases and the J segment 2 bases; nucleotides outside the gene matches: 6. Germline CDR1 and CDR2: MNHEY and SVGAGI. CDR3 size: 16 residues. CDR3 nucleotides: TGTGCCAGCAGTTACTCCGCCAGGGGGCTAACCTACGAGCAGTACTTC. It translates to CASSYSARGLTYEQYF.

This sequence joins TRBV18 and TRBJ2-2; D is perhaps TRBD1 (6 bases). Germline V CDR1 and CDR2: KGHSH, LQKENI. This CDR3 has 17 residues. Between the trimmed V and J ends, which lost 3 bases and 0 bases, there was a span of 14 bases. The DNA of the CDR3 is TGTGCCAGCTCACCCTCAATGGGGGCTTCGAACACCGGGGAGCTGTTTTTT. The encoded protein is CASSPSMGASNTGELFF.

The chain carries TRBV27 and TRBJ1-1; weak D call: TRBD1 (6 bases). The ends were cut back, 2 bases at V and 4 bases at J, with 8 bases in the middle. The germline gives CDR1 MNHEY, CDR2 SMNVEV (reference sequence). This CDR3 contains 13 residues. The CDR3 loop reads CASSLDRFTEAFF. DNA of the CDR3: TGTGCCAGCAGTTTAGACAGGTTCACTGAAGCTTTCTTT.

The chain links TRBV19 to TRBJ1-6, with a possible D match to TRBD1 (6 bases). Germline V gene sequence: CDR1 LNHDA, CDR2 SQIVND (reference sequence). The length of the CDR3 is 14 residues. Trimming pared 10 bases from V and 6 bases from J, leaving 16 bases between. CDR3 sequence: CATKQGSGNSPLHF. The CDR3 region has the DNA TGTGCCACCAAACAGGGATCTGGTAATTCACCCCTCCACTTT.

V and J are TRBV6-5 and TRBJ2-5; maybe TRBD1 (5 bases). The CDR3 sequence is 13 residues long. Trimming pared 6 bases from V and 9 bases from J, leaving 17 bases between. Germline V lookup: CDR1 MNHEY, CDR2 SVGAGI. This CDR3 reads CASSKPGNRAQYF. The CDR3 bases are TGTGCCAGCAGCAAACCAGGGAATCGGGCCCAGTACTTC.

This chain connects TRBV28 to TRBJ1-2, with D possibly matching TRBD1 (5 bases). V lost 6 bases, J lost 4 bases, and 18 bases lay in between. Germline CDR1 MDHEN, CDR2 SYDVKM. This CDR3 is built from 15 residues. The CDR3 DNA reads TGTGCCAGCAGCCCCACGACAGTCGGAGTCTATGGCTACACCTTC. Translated: CASSPTTVGVYGYTF.

The V and J genes are TRBV29-1 and TRBJ2-1; TRBD2 agrees at 9 bases. The CDR3 totals 12 residues. Germline assignment: CDR1 SQVTM and CDR2 ANQGSEA. V gave up 6 bases and J gave up 8 bases; unmatched junction bases: 5. CDR3 in amino acids: CSVASGKDEQFF. DNA of the CDR3: TGCAGCGTGGCTAGCGGGAAAGATGAGCAGTTCTTC.

The rearrangement joins TRBV2 to TRBJ1-5; no firm D call. CDR3 size: 14 residues. Germline V gene lookup returns CDR1 SNHLY and CDR2 FYNNEI. Trimming took 6 bases from V and 0 from J, leaving 9 bases between them. DNA of the CDR3: TGTGCCAGCAGAGGGAGATTTAGCAATCAGCCCCAGCATTTT. This encodes CASRGRFSNQPQHF.

For the CDR3, the DNA is TGTGCCAGCACCCTCCGGGAGGTTCTGGGGGGGGAGCTGTTTTTT. Protein product: CASTLREVLGGELFF. The chain carries TRBV2 and TRBJ2-2; 7 nucleotides align to TRBD2. V gave up 7 bases and J gave up 8 bases; unmatched junction bases: 13. The CDR3 is made up of 15 amino acids. The V gene's germline CDR1 is SNHLY and CDR2 FYNNEI.

The chain employs TRBV7-9 and TRBJ1-2; D is ambiguous. CDR3 size: 12 residues. The germline gives CDR1 SEHNR, CDR2 FQNEAQ (reference sequence). V lost 3 bases and J lost 8, with 10 bases in between. CDR3 nucleotides: TGTGCCAGCAGCTTGAGGGTTGGAGGCTACACCTTC. Translating it yields CASSLRVGGYTF.

The chain carries TRBV7-6 and TRBJ1-5; TRBD1 matches at 8 bases. The CDR3 is 16 amino acids. CDR1 and CDR2 from the germline V gene are SGHVS and FNYEAQ. Trimming removed 1 base from V and 6 bases from J; junction bases left unmatched: 8. CDR3 coding DNA: TGTGCCAGCAGCTTAGGGACAGGGCGTTCGGGTCAGCCCCAGCATTTT. Translation gives CASSLGTGRSGQPQHF.

The sample holds a few counts of this clone. The gene calls are TRBV29-1 and TRBJ1-2, with TRBD1 matching over 8 bases. V shed 3 bases, J shed 7 bases, and the junction held 10 bases outside the gene matches. CDR3 size: 14 residues. Germline assignment: CDR1 SQVTM and CDR2 ANQGSEA. In DNA form, the CDR3 reads TGCAGCGTTGAGGTCGGACAGGGAGGGGGTGGCTACACCTTC. This translates into CSVEVGQGGGGYTF.